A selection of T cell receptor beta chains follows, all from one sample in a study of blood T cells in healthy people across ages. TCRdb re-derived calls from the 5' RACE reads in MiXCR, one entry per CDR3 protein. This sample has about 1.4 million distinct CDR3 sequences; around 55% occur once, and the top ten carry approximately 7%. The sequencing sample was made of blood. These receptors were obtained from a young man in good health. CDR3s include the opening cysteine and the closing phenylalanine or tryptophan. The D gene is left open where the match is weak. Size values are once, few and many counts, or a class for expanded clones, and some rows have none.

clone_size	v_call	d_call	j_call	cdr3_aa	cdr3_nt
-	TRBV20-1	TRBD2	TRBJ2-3	CSTSGGLLSSTDTQYF	TGCAGTACTAGCGGGGGGCTACTCTCTAGCACAGATACGCAGTATTTT
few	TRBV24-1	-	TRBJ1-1	CATSDPTGRFGAFF	TGTGCCACCAGTGACCCAACAGGGAGGTTTGGAGCTTTCTTT
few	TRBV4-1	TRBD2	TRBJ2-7	CASSQVSGATYEQYF	TGCGCCAGCAGCCAAGTGAGCGGGGCAACCTACGAGCAGTACTTC
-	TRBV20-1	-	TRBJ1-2	CSAPEGDGYTF	TGCAGTGCACCCGAGGGAGATGGCTACACCTTC
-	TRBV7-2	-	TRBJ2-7	CASSFATGPPYEQYF	TGTGCCAGCAGCTTTGCCACAGGCCCCCCCTACGAGCAGTACTTC
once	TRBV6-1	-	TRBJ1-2	CASSVAPEVYGYTF	TGTGCCAGCAGTGTCGCTCCTGAAGTCTATGGCTACACCTTC
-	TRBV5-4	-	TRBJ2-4	CASSLVLGYGTTRPNKAKNIQYF	TGTGCCAGCAGCTTGGTTCTGGGTTATGGTACCACTCGGCCGAACAAAGCCAAAAACATTCAGTACTTC
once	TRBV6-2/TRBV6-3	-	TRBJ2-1	CASNEPGEEQFF	TGTGCCAGCAATGAACCAGGGGAGGAGCAGTTCTTC
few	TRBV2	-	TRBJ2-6	CASSDGPSGANVLTF	TGTGCCAGCAGTGATGGGCCCTCTGGGGCCAACGTCCTGACTTTC
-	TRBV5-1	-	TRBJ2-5	CASRVNPVETQYF	TGCGCCAGCAGGGTGAACCCGGTGGAGACCCAGTACTTC
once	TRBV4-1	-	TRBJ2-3	CASSQSQPGDTQYF	TGCGCCAGCAGCCAGTCACAGCCCGGAGATACGCAGTATTTT
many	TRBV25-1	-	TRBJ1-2	CASRTSVDGYTF	TGTGCCAGCAGGACGTCAGTCGACGGCTACACCTTC
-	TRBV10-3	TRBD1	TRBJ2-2	CAIRRGQGTNTGELFF	TGTGCCATCAGGCGGGGACAGGGGACTAACACCGGGGAGCTGTTTTTT
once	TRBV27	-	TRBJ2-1	CASSLSPFGVGTYNEQFF	TGTGCCAGCAGTTTATCTCCTTTCGGGGTAGGGACTTACAATGAGCAGTTCTTC
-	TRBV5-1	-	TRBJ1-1	CASSPTLFSNTEAFF	TGCGCCAGCAGCCCAACGCTATTCTCGAACACTGAAGCTTTCTTT
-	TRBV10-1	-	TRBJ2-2	CASREGDVTGELFF	TGCGCCAGCAGGGAGGGGGATGTTACCGGGGAGCTGTTTTTT
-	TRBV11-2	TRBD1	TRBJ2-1	CASSPPTGGPYNEQFF	TGTGCCAGCAGCCCCCCGACAGGGGGTCCCTACAATGAGCAGTTCTTC
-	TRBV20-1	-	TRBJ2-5	CSARGWSGETQYF	TGCAGTGCTAGAGGCTGGTCCGGCGAGACCCAGTACTTC
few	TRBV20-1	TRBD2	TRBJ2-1	CSARAQREFNEQFF	TGCAGTGCTAGAGCCCAGCGGGAGTTTAATGAGCAGTTCTTC
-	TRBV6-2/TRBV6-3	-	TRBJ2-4	CASSPSILQGTLAKNIQYF	TGTGCCAGCAGTCCCTCAATCCTACAGGGTACCTTAGCCAAAAACATTCAGTACTTC
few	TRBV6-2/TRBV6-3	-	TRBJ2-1	CASSHRWQGQFF	TGTGCCAGCAGTCATCGATGGCAGGGGCAGTTCTTC
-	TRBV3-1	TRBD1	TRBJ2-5	CASTIQGAGETQYF	TGTGCCAGCACGATACAGGGGGCAGGGGAGACCCAGTACTTC
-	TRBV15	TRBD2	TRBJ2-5	CATSTLAEETQYF	TGTGCCACCAGCACCCTAGCGGAAGAGACCCAGTACTTC
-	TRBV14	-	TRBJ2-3	CASSQDPRTDSTDTQYF	TGTGCCAGCAGCCAAGACCCGCGGACAGATAGCACAGATACGCAGTATTTT
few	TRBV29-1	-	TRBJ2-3	CSFSITDTQYF	TGCTCCTTTTCCATCACAGATACGCAGTATTTT
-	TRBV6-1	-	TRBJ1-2	CASSEGRTEGYTF	TGTGCCAGCAGTGAAGGAAGGACAGAAGGCTACACCTTC
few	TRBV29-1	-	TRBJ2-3	CSVVTSGTDTQYF	TGCAGCGTTGTAACCAGCGGAACAGATACGCAGTATTTT
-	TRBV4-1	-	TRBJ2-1	CASSQPQGLDYDEQFF	TGCGCCAGCAGCCAACCCCAGGGCCTAGATTACGATGAGCAGTTCTTC
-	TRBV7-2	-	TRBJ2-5	CASSSPRSPETQYF	TGTGCCAGCAGCTCTCCCCGGTCGCCAGAGACCCAGTACTTC
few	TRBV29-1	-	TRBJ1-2	CSVKPTGTGVYGYTF	TGCAGCGTCAAACCCACCGGGACTGGGGTTTATGGCTACACCTTC
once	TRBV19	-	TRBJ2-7	CASSIVGSSYEQYF	TGTGCCAGTAGTATAGTCGGCTCCTCCTACGAGCAGTACTTC
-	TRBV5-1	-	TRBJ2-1	CASSLMGQGYNEQFF	TGCGCCAGCAGCTTGATGGGACAAGGATACAATGAGCAGTTCTTC
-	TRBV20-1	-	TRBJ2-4	CSASFQAKNIQYF	TGCAGTGCTAGTTTCCAGGCGAAAAACATTCAGTACTTC
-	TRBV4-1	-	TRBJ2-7	CASSQDRLATNEQYF	TGCGCCAGCAGCCAAGACCGGCTAGCGACCAACGAGCAGTACTTC
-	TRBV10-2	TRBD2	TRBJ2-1	CASSETSGGAIGYNEQFF	TGCGCCAGCAGTGAGACTAGCGGGGGGGCAATCGGTTACAATGAGCAGTTCTTC
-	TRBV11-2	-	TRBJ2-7	CASSYNRGLSYEQYF	TGTGCCAGCAGCTATAACAGGGGACTCTCTTACGAGCAGTACTTC
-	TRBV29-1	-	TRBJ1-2	CSVTQGDGYTF	TGCAGCGTTACTCAGGGCGACGGCTACACCTTC
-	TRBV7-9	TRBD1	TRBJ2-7	CASSLETGISDEQYF	TGTGCCAGCAGCTTAGAGACAGGGATTTCAGACGAGCAGTACTTC
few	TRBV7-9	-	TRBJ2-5	CASSLEGRSTVGETQYF	TGTGCCAGCAGCTTAGAGGGGCGGTCTACAGTGGGAGAGACCCAGTACTTC
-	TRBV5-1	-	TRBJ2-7	CASSGSTGIYEQYF	TGCGCCAGCAGCGGATCGACAGGAATCTACGAGCAGTACTTC
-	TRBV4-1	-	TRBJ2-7	CASSQRTEEGEQYF	TGCGCCAGCAGCCAAAGGACTGAAGAGGGCGAGCAGTACTTC
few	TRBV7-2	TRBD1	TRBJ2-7	CASSFSGTGPHEQYF	TGTGCCAGCAGCTTTTCCGGGACAGGGCCCCACGAGCAGTACTTC
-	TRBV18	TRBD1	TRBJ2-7	CASSPQGAARYEQYF	TGTGCCAGCTCACCACAGGGGGCCGCACGGTACGAGCAGTACTTC
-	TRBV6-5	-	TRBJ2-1	CASSSTFRSRYNEQFF	TGTGCCAGCAGCTCAACCTTTAGGTCAAGGTACAATGAGCAGTTCTTC
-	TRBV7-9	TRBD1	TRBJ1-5	CASSFSPGTGPFYSNQPQHF	TGTGCCAGCAGCTTTTCCCCCGGGACAGGGCCCTTTTATAGCAATCAGCCCCAGCATTTT
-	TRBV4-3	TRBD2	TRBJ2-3	CASSGGGARSTDTQYF	TGCGCCAGCAGTGGCGGGGGGGCTCGGAGCACAGATACGCAGTATTTT
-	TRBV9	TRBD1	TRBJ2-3	CASSVEETGVITDTQYF	TGTGCCAGCAGCGTAGAGGAGACAGGGGTTATCACAGATACGCAGTATTTT
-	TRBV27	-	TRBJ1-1	CASSVGSRTEAFF	TGTGCCAGCAGTGTAGGCAGTCGGACTGAAGCTTTCTTT
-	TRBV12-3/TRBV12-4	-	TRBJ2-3	CARYTDTQYF	TGTGCCAGATACACAGATACGCAGTATTTT
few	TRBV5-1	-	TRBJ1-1	CASSLAARGRWDTEAFF	TGCGCCAGCAGCTTGGCCGCCAGGGGCCGATGGGACACTGAAGCTTTCTTT
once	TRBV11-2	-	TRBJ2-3	CASSSYEEADTQYF	TGTGCCAGCAGCAGTTACGAGGAGGCAGATACGCAGTATTTT
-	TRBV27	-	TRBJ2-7	CASSSLMERGDEQYF	TGTGCCAGCAGTTCTTTGATGGAGAGGGGTGATGAGCAGTACTTC
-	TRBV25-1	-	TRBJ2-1	CASSEQGNEQLF	TGTGCCAGCAGTGAACAGGGGAATGAGCAGTTATTC
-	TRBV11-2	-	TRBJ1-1	CASSLAGQTGTEAFF	TGTGCCAGCAGCTTAGCGGGACAAACCGGCACTGAAGCTTTCTTT
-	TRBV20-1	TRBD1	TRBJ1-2	CSATSGQVGGYTF	TGCAGTGCTACTTCCGGACAGGTTGGAGGCTACACCTTC